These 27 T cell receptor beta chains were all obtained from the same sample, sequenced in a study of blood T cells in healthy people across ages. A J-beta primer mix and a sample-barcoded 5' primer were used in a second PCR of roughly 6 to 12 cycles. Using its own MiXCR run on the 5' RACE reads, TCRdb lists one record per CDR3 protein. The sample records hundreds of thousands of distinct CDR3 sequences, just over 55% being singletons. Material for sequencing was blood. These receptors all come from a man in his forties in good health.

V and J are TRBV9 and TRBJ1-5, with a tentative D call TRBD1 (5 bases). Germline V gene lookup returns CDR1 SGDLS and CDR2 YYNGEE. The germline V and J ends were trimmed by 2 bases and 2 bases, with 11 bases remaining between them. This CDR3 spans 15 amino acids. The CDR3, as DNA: TGTGCCAGCAGCGTCGGGGTACAGGGCAATCAGCCCCAGCATTTT. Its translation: CASSVGVQGNQPQHF. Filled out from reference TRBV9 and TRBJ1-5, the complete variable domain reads DSGVTQTPKHLITATGQRVTLRCSPRSGDLSVYWYQQSLDQGLQFLIQYYNGEERAKGNILERFSAQQFPDLHSELNLSSLELGDSALYFCASSVGVQGNQPQHFGDGTRLSIL.

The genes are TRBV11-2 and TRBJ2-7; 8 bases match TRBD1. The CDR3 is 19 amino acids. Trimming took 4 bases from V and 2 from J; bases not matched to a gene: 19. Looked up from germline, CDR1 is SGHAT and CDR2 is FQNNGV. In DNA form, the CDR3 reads TGTGCCAGCAGCTATAATATACCATCCGGGACAGGACTTCCCTACGAGCAGTACTTC. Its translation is CASSYNIPSGTGLPYEQYF. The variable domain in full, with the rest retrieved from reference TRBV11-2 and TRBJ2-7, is EAGVAQSPRYKIIEKRQSVAFWCNPISGHATLYWYQQILGQGPKLLIQFQNNGVVDDSQLPKDRFSAERLKGVDSTLKIQPAKLEDSAVYLCASSYNIPSGTGLPYEQYFGPGTRLTVT.

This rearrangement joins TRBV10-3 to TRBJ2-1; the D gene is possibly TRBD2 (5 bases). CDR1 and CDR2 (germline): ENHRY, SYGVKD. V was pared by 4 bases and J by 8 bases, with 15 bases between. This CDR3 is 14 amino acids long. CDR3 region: CAISGDGVFDEQFF. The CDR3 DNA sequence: TGTGCCATCAGTGGAGACGGGGTATTTGATGAGCAGTTCTTC.

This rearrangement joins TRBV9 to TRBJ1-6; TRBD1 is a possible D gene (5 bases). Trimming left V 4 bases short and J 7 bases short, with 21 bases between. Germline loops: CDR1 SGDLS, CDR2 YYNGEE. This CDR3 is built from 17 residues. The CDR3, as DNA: TGTGCCAGCAGCCCAGGTTATATGGGACTGCAGAATTCACCCCTCCACTTT. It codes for CASSPGYMGLQNSPLHF.

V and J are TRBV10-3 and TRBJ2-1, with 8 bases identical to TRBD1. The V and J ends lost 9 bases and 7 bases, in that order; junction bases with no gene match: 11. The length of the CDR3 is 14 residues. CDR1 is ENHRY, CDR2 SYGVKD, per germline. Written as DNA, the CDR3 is TGTGCCATAAATACGGACAGGGATCCGAATGAGCAGTTCTTC. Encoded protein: CAINTDRDPNEQFF.

The CDR3 DNA is TGTGCCAGCAGTGAGACCCCGGGCCATCAGCCCCAGCATTTT. Encoded protein: CASSETPGHQPQHF. The rearrangement links TRBV28 to TRBJ1-5; no definite D call. Germline V CDR1 and CDR2: MDHEN, SYDVKM. V lost 5 bases and J lost 5, with 13 bases in between. The CDR3 has 14 residues.

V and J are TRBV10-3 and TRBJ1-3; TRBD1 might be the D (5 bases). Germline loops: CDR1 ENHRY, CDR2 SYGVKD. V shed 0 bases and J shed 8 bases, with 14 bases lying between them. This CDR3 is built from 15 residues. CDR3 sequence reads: CAISESSGSGDTIYF. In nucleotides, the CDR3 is TGTGCCATCAGTGAGTCGTCAGGGTCTGGCGACACCATATATTTT.

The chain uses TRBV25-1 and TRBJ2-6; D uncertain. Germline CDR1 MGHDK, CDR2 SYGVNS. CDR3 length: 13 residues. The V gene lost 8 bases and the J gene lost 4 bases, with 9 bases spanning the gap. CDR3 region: CASQVWGANVLTF. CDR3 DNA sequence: TGTGCCAGCCAGGTCTGGGGGGCCAACGTCCTGACTTTC.

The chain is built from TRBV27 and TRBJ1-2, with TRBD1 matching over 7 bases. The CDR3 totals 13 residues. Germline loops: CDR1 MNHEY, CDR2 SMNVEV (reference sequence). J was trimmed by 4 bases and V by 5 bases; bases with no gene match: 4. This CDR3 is CASSTGVGYGYTF. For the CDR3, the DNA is TGTGCCAGCAGTACAGGGGTGGGCTATGGCTACACCTTC.

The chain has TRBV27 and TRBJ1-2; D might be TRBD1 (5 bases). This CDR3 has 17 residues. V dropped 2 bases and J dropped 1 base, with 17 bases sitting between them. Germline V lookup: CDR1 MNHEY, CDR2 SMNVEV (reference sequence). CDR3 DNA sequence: TGTGCCAGCAGTTTAAAGGTGCTTCAGGGTTTTAACTATGGCTACACCTTC. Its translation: CASSLKVLQGFNYGYTF.

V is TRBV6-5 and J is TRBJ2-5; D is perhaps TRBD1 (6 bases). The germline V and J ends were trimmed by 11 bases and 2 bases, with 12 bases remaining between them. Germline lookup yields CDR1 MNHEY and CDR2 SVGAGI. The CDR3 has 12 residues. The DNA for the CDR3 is TGTGCCGGAGGACAGCCACAAGAGACCCAGTACTTC. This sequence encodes CAGGQPQETQYF.

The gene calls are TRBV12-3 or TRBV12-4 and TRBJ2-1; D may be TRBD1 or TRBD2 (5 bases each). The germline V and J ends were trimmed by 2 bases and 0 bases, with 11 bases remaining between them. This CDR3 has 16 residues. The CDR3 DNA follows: TGTGCCAGCAGTTTATGGGGTGGGGGCTCCTACAATGAGCAGTTCTTC. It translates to CASSLWGGGSYNEQFF.

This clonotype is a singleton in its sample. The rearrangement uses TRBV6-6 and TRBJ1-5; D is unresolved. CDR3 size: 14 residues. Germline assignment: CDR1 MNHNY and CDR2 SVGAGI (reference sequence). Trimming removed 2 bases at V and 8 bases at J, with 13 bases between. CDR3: CASSYTGTVEPQHF. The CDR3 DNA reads TGTGCCAGCAGTTACACCGGTACGGTAGAGCCCCAGCATTTT.

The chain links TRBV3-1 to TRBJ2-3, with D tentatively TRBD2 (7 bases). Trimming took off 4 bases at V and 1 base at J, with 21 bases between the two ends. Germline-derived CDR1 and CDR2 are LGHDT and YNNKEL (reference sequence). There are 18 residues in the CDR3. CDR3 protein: CASSPLPGGGSGTDTQYF. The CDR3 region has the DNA TGTGCCAGCAGCCCCTTGCCGGGGGGCGGGAGTGGCACAGATACGCAGTATTTT.

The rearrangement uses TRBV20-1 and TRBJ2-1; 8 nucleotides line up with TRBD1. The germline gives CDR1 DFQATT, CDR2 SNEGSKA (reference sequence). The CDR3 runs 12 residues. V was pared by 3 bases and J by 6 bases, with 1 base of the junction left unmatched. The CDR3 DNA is TGCAGTGCTAGTGGACAGGGCAATGAGCAGTTCTTC. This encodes CSASGQGNEQFF.

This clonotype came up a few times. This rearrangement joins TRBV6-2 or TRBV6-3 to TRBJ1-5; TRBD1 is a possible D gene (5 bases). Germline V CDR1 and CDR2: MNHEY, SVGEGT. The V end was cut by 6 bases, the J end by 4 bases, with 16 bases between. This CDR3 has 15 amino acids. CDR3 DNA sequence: TGTGCCAGCAGAATCCGGGGGGGGGAGAATCAGCCCCAGCATTTT. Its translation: CASRIRGGENQPQHF.

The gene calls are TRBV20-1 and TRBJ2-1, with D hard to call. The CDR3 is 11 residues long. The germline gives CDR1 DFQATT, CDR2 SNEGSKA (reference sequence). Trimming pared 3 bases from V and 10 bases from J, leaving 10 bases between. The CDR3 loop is CSASNSAEQFF. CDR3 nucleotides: TGCAGTGCTAGTAATTCGGCAGAGCAGTTCTTC.

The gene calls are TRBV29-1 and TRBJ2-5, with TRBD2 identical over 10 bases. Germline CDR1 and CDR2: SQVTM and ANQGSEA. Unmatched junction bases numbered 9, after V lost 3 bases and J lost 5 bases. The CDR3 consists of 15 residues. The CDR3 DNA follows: TGCAGCGTTGATGGTAGCGGGAGGTTCTGGGAGACCCAGTACTTC. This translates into CSVDGSGRFWETQYF.

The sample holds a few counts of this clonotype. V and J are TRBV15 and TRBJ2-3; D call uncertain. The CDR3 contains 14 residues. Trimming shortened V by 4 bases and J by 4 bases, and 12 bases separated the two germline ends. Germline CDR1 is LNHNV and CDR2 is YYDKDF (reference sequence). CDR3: CATSNGLVPDTQYF. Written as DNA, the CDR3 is TGTGCCACCAGCAATGGTCTAGTCCCAGATACGCAGTATTTT.

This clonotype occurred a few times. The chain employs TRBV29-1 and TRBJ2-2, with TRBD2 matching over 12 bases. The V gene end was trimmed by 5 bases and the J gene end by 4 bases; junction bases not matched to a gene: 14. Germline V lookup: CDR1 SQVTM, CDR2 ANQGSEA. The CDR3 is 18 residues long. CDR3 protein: CSVKDGEGLAGRTGELFF. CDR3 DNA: TGCAGCGTTAAGGACGGCGAAGGACTAGCGGGGCGCACCGGGGAGCTGTTTTTT.

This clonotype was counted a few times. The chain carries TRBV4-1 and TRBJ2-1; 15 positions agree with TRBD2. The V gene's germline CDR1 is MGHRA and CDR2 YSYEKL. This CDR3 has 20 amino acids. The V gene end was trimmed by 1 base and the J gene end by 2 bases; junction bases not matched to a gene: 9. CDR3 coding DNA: TGCGCCAGCAGCCAAGTAAGGGGACTAGCGGGAGGTCGGACCTACAATGAGCAGTTCTTC. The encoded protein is CASSQVRGLAGGRTYNEQFF.

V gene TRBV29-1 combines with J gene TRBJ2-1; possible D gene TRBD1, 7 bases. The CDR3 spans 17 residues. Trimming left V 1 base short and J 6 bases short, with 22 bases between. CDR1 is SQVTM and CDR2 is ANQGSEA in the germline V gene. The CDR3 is CSVEGTKDRRDTNEQFF. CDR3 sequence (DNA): TGCAGCGTTGAAGGGACTAAGGACAGGCGGGATACCAATGAGCAGTTCTTC.

The CDR3: CASSKGRGGDTEAFF. The CDR3 region has the DNA TGTGCCAGCAGCAAGGGTAGGGGAGGTGACACTGAAGCTTTCTTT. V gene TRBV7-8 combines with J gene TRBJ1-1, with D possibly matching TRBD1 (5 bases). Germline V CDR1 and CDR2: SGHVS, FQNEAQ. Deletions cut 5 bases from V and 3 bases from J, with 16 bases between. The CDR3 totals 15 residues.

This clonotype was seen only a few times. The CDR3 loop is CSVVGRTGETYEQYF. The CDR3 DNA reads TGCAGCGTGGTAGGTAGAACAGGGGAGACCTACGAGCAGTACTTC. This sequence joins TRBV29-1 and TRBJ2-7, with 7 bases fitting TRBD1. Germline V lookup: CDR1 SQVTM, CDR2 ANQGSEA. With V trimmed by 6 bases and J by 2 bases, 13 bases remained unmatched. CDR3 length equals 15 residues.

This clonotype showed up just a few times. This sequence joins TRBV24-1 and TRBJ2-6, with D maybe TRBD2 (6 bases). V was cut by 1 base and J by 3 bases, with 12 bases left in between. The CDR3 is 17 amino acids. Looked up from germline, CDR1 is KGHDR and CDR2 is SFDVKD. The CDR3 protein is CATSDFVRGGGANVLTF. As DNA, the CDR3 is TGTGCCACCAGTGATTTCGTACGGGGAGGTGGGGCCAACGTCCTGACTTTC.

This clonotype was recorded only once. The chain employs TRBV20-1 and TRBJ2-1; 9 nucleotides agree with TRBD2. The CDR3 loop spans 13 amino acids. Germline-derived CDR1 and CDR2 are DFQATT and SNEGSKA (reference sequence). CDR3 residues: CRPLGLAVDEQFF. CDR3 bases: TGCAGACCCTTGGGACTAGCTGTCGATGAGCAGTTCTTC.

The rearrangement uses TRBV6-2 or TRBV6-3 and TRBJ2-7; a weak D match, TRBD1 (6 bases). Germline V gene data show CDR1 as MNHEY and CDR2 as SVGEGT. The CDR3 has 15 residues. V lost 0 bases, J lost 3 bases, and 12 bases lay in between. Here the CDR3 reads CASSYSRGQNYEQYF. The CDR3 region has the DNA TGTGCCAGCAGTTACTCAAGGGGACAAAACTACGAGCAGTACTTC.